The sequence of this T cell receptor beta chain was determined in a study of preoperative IRX-2 immunotherapy in early breast cancer. The treatment was: preoperative locoregional IRX-2 cytokine immunotherapy. Preoperative locoregional IRX-2 cytokine immunotherapy was tested in the phase Ib source study. The trim removed 6 bases at V and 9 bases at J, leaving 9 bases unmatched. The length of the CDR3 is 13 residues. Germline V gene lookup returns CDR1 SNHLY and CDR2 FYNNEI. Measured with immunoSEQ multiplex PCR; TCRdb has only the in-frame clones, and not every one. The data contain about 62,000 clones, approximately 94% of them seen just once; the ten biggest clones take up roughly 1.5%.

The TCR originated in a human donor with breast cancer. V and J are TRBV2 and TRBJ2-7; 9 bases map to TRBD1. Sample acquisition took place from a patient treated with IRX-2 immunotherapy. This CDR3 is CASSFDRGAAQYF. In nucleotides, the CDR3 is TGTGCCAGCAGCTTCGACAGGGGGGCGGCGCAGTACTTC.